These 29 T cell receptor beta chains were sequenced from one sample in a study of blood T cell repertoires in COVID-19. Here immunoSEQ multiplex PCR was the method, and the copy in TCRdb shows in-frame clones only, minus some. The table shows 200,000 or so clones, with more than 80% occurring only once. Sequenced material: peripheral blood. The receptors come from a woman of 80 years or more with COVID-19, enrolled during active disease.

The V and J genes are TRBV29-1 and TRBJ1-1; TRBD1 might be the D (6 bases). The V end lost 3 bases, the J end lost 8 bases, and 16 bases lay between the germline ends. The CDR3 totals 13 residues. In germline, CDR1 is SQVTM, CDR2 ANQGSEA. The chain's CDR3 is CSVEPGAGVEAFF. The CDR3 nucleotides are TGCAGCGTTGAGCCAGGGGCCGGTGTCGAAGCTTTCTTT.

This clone was seen only once. V usage is TRBV19 and J usage is TRBJ2-2, with 8 bases aligning to TRBD2. The germline V gene has CDR1 LNHDA and CDR2 SQIVND (reference sequence). The CDR3 totals 17 residues. The ends lost 1 base at V and 7 bases at J; junction bases unmatched: 11. The CDR3 coding sequence is TGTGCCAGTAGTATAGGTAGTAGCGGGACGGTTTTCGGGGAGCTGTTTTTT. Translated, it gives CASSIGSSGTVFGELFF.

J is TRBJ2-7 and V is TRBV6-2 or TRBV6-3, with 7 positions matching TRBD1. This CDR3 region has 16 residues. Germline CDR1 reads MNHEY; CDR2 reads SVGEGT. V dropped 6 bases and J dropped 2; count of bases not matched to a gene: 13. The CDR3 spells CASSYSVRDSPYEQYF. Written as DNA, the CDR3 is TGTGCCAGCAGCTATTCTGTCCGGGACAGTCCCTACGAGCAGTACTTC.

V is TRBV4-3 and J is TRBJ2-1; 11 bases align to TRBD1. Trimming took 2 bases from V and 7 from J; bases not matched to a gene: 7. The CDR3 is 16 residues long. Germline CDR1 and CDR2: LGHNA and YSLEER. Here the CDR3 reads CASSQLPGQGENEQFF. The DNA of the CDR3 is TGCGCCAGCAGCCAACTTCCGGGACAGGGGGAGAATGAGCAGTTCTTC.

This clone was recorded only once. The gene calls are TRBV20-1 and TRBJ2-7; 8 nucleotides agree with TRBD1. The junction had 10 bases not matched to a gene; V was cut back by 3 bases and J by 0 bases. The CDR3 has 16 amino acids. Per the germline V gene, CDR1 is DFQATT and CDR2 is SNEGSKA (reference sequence). In nucleotides, the CDR3 is TGCAGTGCTAGTTCCGTAGGACAGGGAACCTCCTACGAGCAGTACTTC. This gives the protein CSASSVGQGTSYEQYF.

V and J are TRBV6-5 and TRBJ1-1; 7 nucleotides align to TRBD1. From germline, CDR1 is MNHEY and CDR2 SVGAGI. The CDR3 contains 16 residues. After removal of 1 base from V and 5 bases from J, the junction contained 10 bases not matched to a gene. CDR3 DNA: TGTGCCAGCAGTTACTTCCCGACAGGGCGTGCGACTGAAGCTTTCTTT. It is translated as CASSYFPTGRATEAFF.

This chain joins TRBV3-1 (or the pseudogene TRBV3-2) and TRBJ1-1; the D gene is possibly TRBD1 (6 bases). The CDR3 is 14 residues long. The V gene lost 4 bases and the J gene lost 10 bases, with 19 bases spanning the gap. The germline CDR1 and CDR2 sequences are LGHDT and YNNKEL (reference sequence). The CDR3 nucleotides read TGTGCCAGCAGCCTATTTGGACAGTCCTGGGTAGCTTTCTTT. As protein: CASSLFGQSWVAFF.

The chain combines TRBV3-1 (or the pseudogene TRBV3-2) with TRBJ2-7, with D unclear. V was pared by 0 bases and J by 2 bases, with 11 bases between. There are 15 residues in the CDR3. Germline CDR1 reads LGHDT; CDR2 reads YNNKEL (reference sequence). CDR3 in amino acids: CASSQEHLLTYEQYF. Here the CDR3 DNA reads TGTGCCAGCAGCCAAGAACACCTCCTGACCTACGAGCAGTACTTC.

This clone was observed once. The chain joins TRBV7-9 to TRBJ1-2; 10 nucleotides align to TRBD1. Germline V gene data show CDR1 as SEHNR and CDR2 as FQNEAQ (reference sequence). The CDR3 loop spans 15 amino acids. V shed 4 bases and J 3 bases; nucleotides not matched to a gene: 5. CDR3 amino acids: CASSSRDRGHYGYTF. The CDR3 nucleotides read TGTGCCAGCAGCTCCCGAGACAGGGGGCACTATGGCTACACCTTC.

This chain joins TRBV2 and TRBJ2-3, with 12 positions matching TRBD2. V was pared by 7 bases and J by 2 bases, with 4 bases of the junction left unmatched. This CDR3 region has 15 residues. The germline gives CDR1 SNHLY, CDR2 FYNNEI. The CDR3 loop reads CASTRLAGVTDTQYF. The CDR3 DNA reads as TGTGCCAGCACCAGACTAGCGGGGGTCACAGATACGCAGTATTTT. Based on the CDR3 plus reference TRBV2 and TRBJ2-3, the full variable domain is EPEVTQTPSHQVTQMGQEVILRCVPISNHLYFYWYRQILGQKVEFLVSFYNNEISEKSEIFDDQFSVERPDGSNFTLKIRSTKLEDSAMYFCASTRLAGVTDTQYFGPGTRLTVL.

This chain joins TRBV23-1 and TRBJ1-5; 7 bases are a match to TRBD1. TRBV23-1 counts as an open reading frame of uncertain function. With 0 bases clipped from V and 0 bases from J, the junction kept 2 bases outside the gene matches. This CDR3 contains 16 residues. For the CDR3, the DNA is TGCGCCAGCAGTCAATCACAGGGGACTAGCAATCAGCCCCAGCATTTT. As protein: CASSQSQGTSNQPQHF.

This rearrangement joins TRBV18 to TRBJ2-7, with D perhaps TRBD2 (6 bases). The CDR3 runs 17 residues. CDR1 and CDR2 from the germline V gene are KGHSH and LQKENI. The V gene lost 1 base and the J gene lost 2 bases, with 18 bases spanning the gap. CDR3 sequence (DNA): TGTGCCAGCTCACCACGCGATAAAAGGGCGGGAACCTACGAGCAGTACTTC. Protein sequence: CASSPRDKRAGTYEQYF.

This clone was detected once. This chain joins TRBV5-6 and TRBJ2-7, with 10 bases fitting TRBD1. Germline V gene data show CDR1 as SGHDT and CDR2 as YYEEEE. This CDR3 has 14 residues. V shed 4 bases and J 4 bases; nucleotides not matched to a gene: 5. As DNA, the CDR3 is TGTGCCAGCAGCGCACGGGACAGGGGTTACGAGCAGTACTTC. Protein: CASSARDRGYEQYF.

A single count supports this clone. This chain uses TRBV9 with TRBJ2-5; 9 bases align to TRBD1. The closer fit of TRBJ2-7 to the DNA end suggests the J call may be wrong. In germline, CDR1 is SGDLS, CDR2 YYNGEE. The CDR3 loop spans 14 amino acids. The CDR3 nucleotides read TGTGCCAGCAGCGTCGGACAGGGGCTCTACGAGCAGTACTTC. Translated: CASSVGQGLYEQYF.

In this sample, this clone turned up once. The chain employs TRBV14 and TRBJ2-7, with a tentative D call TRBD2 (6 bases). Trimming pared 4 bases from V and 5 bases from J, leaving 21 bases between. The CDR3 extends over 16 amino acids. Germline V gene data show CDR1 as SGHDN and CDR2 as FVKESK. CDR3 amino acids: CASSPETSGSVHEQYF. In DNA form, the CDR3 reads TGTGCCAGCAGCCCCGAGACCTCCGGGAGTGTCCACGAGCAGTACTTC.

This chain connects TRBV7-2 to TRBJ1-2; D is perhaps TRBD1 (6 bases). CDR1 is SGHTA, CDR2 FQGNSA, per germline. V shed 4 bases and J shed 1 base, with 22 bases lying between them. There are 18 residues in the CDR3. Written as DNA, the CDR3 is TGTGCCAGCAGCTCGAAGGCAGGGGTTGGTTACATTAACTATGGCTACACCTTC. Translating gives CASSSKAGVGYINYGYTF.

J is TRBJ1-2 and V is TRBV12-3 or TRBV12-4, with 7 bases fitting TRBD1. The CDR3 is 13 amino acids. After removal of 4 bases from V and 5 bases from J, the junction contained 4 bases not matched to a gene. This CDR3 is CASSYGTVYGYTF. The CDR3 coding sequence is TGTGCCAGCAGTTACGGGACAGTTTATGGCTACACCTTC.

This chain joins TRBV28 and TRBJ2-5; TRBD1 agrees at 7 bases. Germline V gene sequence: CDR1 MDHEN, CDR2 SYDVKM. The length of the CDR3 is 13 residues. V was pared by 6 bases and J by 5 bases, with 6 bases of the junction left unmatched. The CDR3 DNA reads TGTGCCAGCAGGGTAGGGGGCGAGGAGACCCAGTACTTC. It yields the protein CASRVGGEETQYF.

This sequence joins TRBV19 and TRBJ2-2; possible D gene TRBD1, 6 bases. The germline V gene encodes CDR1 LNHDA and CDR2 SQIVND (reference sequence). There are 14 residues in the CDR3. Trimming took off 5 bases at V and 4 bases at J, with 11 bases between the two ends. The CDR3 here is CASSRQETTGELFF. The CDR3 nucleotides read TGTGCCAGTAGTCGACAGGAGACCACCGGGGAGCTGTTTTTT.

As concerns this clone: One end of the junction does not line up with germline, which may come from a read error. This chain joins TRBV27 and TRBJ2-7; D might be TRBD1 (6 bases). The CDR3 spans 15 residues. Germline assignment: CDR1 MNHEY and CDR2 SMNVEV (reference sequence). Written as DNA, the CDR3 is TGTGCCAGCAGTCTATCACAGGGCAGCTTTTACGAGCAGTACTTC. Protein product: CASSLSQGSFYEQYF.

The gene calls are TRBV6-4 and TRBJ2-7; no reliable D call. Deletions cut 0 bases from V and 5 bases from J, with 14 bases between. Germline V CDR1 and CDR2: MRHNA, SNTAGT. The CDR3 runs 15 residues. CDR3: CASSDSKTRRDEQYF. The CDR3 nucleotides read TGTGCCAGCAGTGACTCCAAAACACGGAGAGACGAGCAGTACTTC.

This sequence joins TRBV10-2 and TRBJ2-2, with a weak D call TRBD1 (6 bases). Per the germline V gene, CDR1 is WSHSY and CDR2 is SAAADI. Trimming pared 7 bases from V and 4 bases from J, leaving 13 bases between. The CDR3 is 14 residues long. The CDR3 DNA sequence: TGCGCCAGCAACAGGGCAGGGAGCACCGGGGAGCTGTTTTTT. This gives the protein CASNRAGSTGELFF.

This clone was seen a handful of times. V gene TRBV6-1 combines with J gene TRBJ2-5; TRBD1 is a possible D gene (5 bases). Germline loops: CDR1 MNHNS, CDR2 SASEGT. Between the trimmed V and J ends, which lost 2 bases and 9 bases, there was a span of 10 bases. The CDR3 spans 12 residues. The DNA for the CDR3 is TGTGCCAGCAGTGAACCCCAACAGGCCCAGTACTTC. It codes for CASSEPQQAQYF.

The rearrangement uses TRBV28 and TRBJ1-2, with unresolved D. CDR3 length: 14 residues. Trimming left V 6 bases short and J 3 bases short, with 14 bases between. The germline V gene encodes CDR1 MDHEN and CDR2 SYDVKM. CDR3 in DNA: TGTGCCAGCAGGTCACAGTTAATTTACTATGGCTACACCTTC. As protein: CASRSQLIYYGYTF.

The chain has TRBV29-1 and TRBJ2-7; tentatively, D is TRBD1 (6 bases). The germline gives CDR1 SQVTM, CDR2 ANQGSEA. V was shortened by 5 bases and J by 5 bases, with 16 bases between the two germline ends. The CDR3 is made up of 13 amino acids. In DNA, the CDR3 is TGCAGCGTTTCTCAACAGGGCGGCCACGAGCAGTACTTC. Its protein product is CSVSQQGGHEQYF.

The sample holds one count of this clone. This chain links TRBV5-4 with TRBJ2-7, with 7 bases aligning to TRBD2. The germline gives CDR1 SGHNT, CDR2 YYREEE (reference sequence). V shed 4 bases, J shed 4 bases, and the junction held 14 bases outside the gene matches. The CDR3 has 16 amino acids. CDR3 in amino acids: CASSRGLGGSNYEQYF. CDR3 bases: TGTGCCAGCAGCCGAGGGCTGGGCGGGAGTAATTACGAGCAGTACTTC.

The chain uses TRBV5-5 and TRBJ1-6; D is uncertain. CDR1 and CDR2 (germline): SGHKS, YYEKEE (reference sequence). V lost 5 bases and J 9 bases, leaving 9 bases between the germline ends. The CDR3 is made up of 12 amino acids. This chain's CDR3 is CASRLDTSPLHF. CDR3 sequence (DNA): TGTGCCAGCAGACTCGACACTTCACCCCTCCACTTT.

V is TRBV7-8 and J is TRBJ2-7; 9 positions agree with TRBD2. The CDR3 has 16 residues. Trimming at V came to 2 bases and at J to 3 bases, leaving 8 bases not matched to a gene. The germline CDR1 and CDR2 sequences are SGHVS and FQNEAQ. CDR3 sequence: CASSLTPGTSSYEQYF. In DNA, the CDR3 is TGTGCCAGCAGCTTAACCCCCGGGACTAGCAGCTACGAGCAGTACTTC. The variable domain in full, completed from reference TRBV7-8 and TRBJ2-7, reads GAGVSQSPRYKVAKRGQDVALRCDPISGHVSLFWYQQALGQGPEFLTYFQNEAQLDKSGLPSDRFFAERPEGSVSTLKIQRTQQEDSAVYLCASSLTPGTSSYEQYFGPGTRLTVT.

The V gene is TRBV11-2, the J gene TRBJ1-2; 10 bases line up with TRBD1. Per the germline V gene, CDR1 is SGHAT and CDR2 is FQNNGV. Unmatched junction bases numbered 9, after V lost 3 bases and J lost 5 bases. The CDR3 covers 16 residues. The CDR3 protein is CASSLVGQGLGYGYTF. In DNA form, the CDR3 reads TGTGCCAGCAGCTTGGTGGGACAGGGGCTGGGATATGGCTACACCTTC.